The 24 T cell receptor beta chains below were found in one sample sequenced in a study of T cell repertoires in cytomegalovirus infection (dated by TCRdb to the late 2010s). Sequencing took place on an Illumina HiSeq 1500. TCRdb ran its own pipeline on the public reads, namely fastp trimming at Q25 and MiXCR clone calling, and kept in-frame beta chains. Identical CDR3 proteins give one entry, which carries the most common genes and DNA. The table for this sample lists 150,000 to 200,000 distinct CDR3 sequences; about 15% of them were counted only once. The top ten constitute 25% to 30% of the sample. Material for sequencing was PBMCs. Receptor source: a human donor in good health (CMV status not recorded). Some clones in this sample may be carry-over from other donors' samples.

This clonotype has only a few counts. The chain links TRBV29-1 to TRBJ2-2; no firm D call. CDR3 length equals 11 residues. Germline loops: CDR1 SQVTM, CDR2 ANQGSEA. V shed 4 bases and J shed 7 bases, with 7 bases lying between them. The CDR3 coding sequence is TGCAGCGTTGGAGGAATCGGGGAGCTGTTTTTT. Amino acids: CSVGGIGELFF.

This clonotype was detected a few times. The chain links TRBV29-1 to TRBJ1-2; no reliable D call. Looked up from germline, CDR1 is SQVTM and CDR2 is ANQGSEA. V was pared by 1 base and J by 3 bases, with 18 bases between. There are 16 residues in the CDR3. The CDR3 spells CSVEGGPGSKDYGYTF. Written as DNA, the CDR3 is TGCAGCGTTGAAGGGGGTCCGGGATCGAAGGACTATGGCTACACCTTC.

A remark on this clonotype: The conserved closing phenylalanine or tryptophan is absent in this CDR3, likely reflecting a read error. This chain uses TRBV7-8 with TRBJ1-5; D is ambiguous. The germline V gene encodes CDR1 SGHVS and CDR2 FQNEAQ. This CDR3 has 12 residues. Trimming took off 1 base at V and 4 bases at J, with 2 bases between the two ends. CDR3: CASSLGNQPQHL. The CDR3 DNA reads as TGTGCCAGCAGCTTAGGAAATCAGCCCCAGCATCTT.

The chain combines TRBV5-5 with TRBJ2-3; TRBD2 might be the D (5 bases). CDR1 SGHKS and CDR2 YYEKEE come from the germline V gene (reference sequence). V gave up 0 bases and J gave up 7 bases, with 9 bases separating them. The CDR3 has 13 residues. The CDR3: CASSLATGNTQYF. In DNA, the CDR3 is TGTGCCAGCAGCTTGGCGACCGGGAATACGCAGTATTTT.

The V call is TRBV2, the J call TRBJ1-2; D uncertain. V dropped 2 bases and J dropped 5 bases, with 9 bases sitting between them. Per germline, CDR1 SNHLY and CDR2 FYNNEI. This CDR3 is built from 13 residues. CDR3 coding DNA: TGTGCCAGCAGTGAAAAATCAGTGTATGGCTACACCTTC. It yields the protein CASSEKSVYGYTF. The entire variable domain, with the rest obtained from reference TRBV2 and TRBJ1-2, is as follows: EPEVTQTPSHQVTQMGQEVILRCVPISNHLYFYWYRQILGQKVEFLVSFYNNEISEKSEIFDDQFSVERPDGSNFTLKIRSTKLEDSAMYFCASSEKSVYGYTFGSGTRLTVV.

This clonotype was picked up many times. This rearrangement joins TRBV28 to TRBJ2-4, with 7 nucleotides matching TRBD2. This CDR3 has 16 amino acids. Looked up from germline, CDR1 is MDHEN and CDR2 is SYDVKM. V was clipped by 7 bases and J by 0 bases; unmatched bases: 9. The CDR3 spells CASTYSSGLAKNIQYF. As DNA, the CDR3 is TGTGCCAGCACGTACTCTAGCGGCTTAGCCAAAAACATTCAGTACTTC. Full variable domain (missing parts from reference TRBV28 and TRBJ2-4): DVKVTQSSRYLVKRTGEKVFLECVQDMDHENMFWYRQDPGLGLRLIYFSYDVKMKEKGDIPEGYSVSREKKERFSLILESASTNQTSMYLCASTYSSGLAKNIQYFGAGTRLSVL.

This clonotype was seen many times. The gene calls are TRBV4-3 and TRBJ1-1; D is uncertain. The germline gives CDR1 LGHNA, CDR2 YSLEER. The CDR3 length is 14 residues. With 0 bases removed from V and 0 bases from J, the gap between germline ends came to 5 bases. Written as DNA, the CDR3 is TGCGCCAGCAGCCAAGATACCGTGAACACTGAAGCTTTCTTT. Its protein product is CASSQDTVNTEAFF.

This clonotype was found a few times. The chain has TRBV19 and TRBJ1-5; 7 bases match TRBD1. CDR3 length: 14 residues. J gave up 7 bases and V 5 bases, and 8 bases lay outside the gene matches. Germline assignment: CDR1 LNHDA and CDR2 SQIVND (reference sequence). In nucleotides, the CDR3 is TGTGCCAGTAGTGTAAGGGGGCCGGGGCAGCCCCAGCATTTT. Translation gives CASSVRGPGQPQHF.

J is TRBJ2-2 and V is TRBV9, with a weak D call TRBD2 (5 bases). The V end lost 3 bases, the J end lost 1 base, and 10 bases lay between the germline ends. The CDR3 runs to 15 residues. Germline CDR1 and CDR2: SGDLS and YYNGEE. CDR3 sequence: CASSGAVGNTGELFF. The CDR3 DNA is TGTGCCAGCAGCGGAGCGGTAGGGAACACCGGGGAGCTGTTTTTT.

The sample holds one count of this clonotype. This chain connects TRBV7-9 to TRBJ2-3; 13 nucleotides line up with TRBD2. This CDR3 has 18 amino acids. Germline lookup yields CDR1 SEHNR and CDR2 FQNEAQ (reference sequence). The V segment lost 5 bases and the J segment 2 bases; nucleotides outside the gene matches: 10. For the CDR3, the DNA is TGTGCCAGCAGCATCTTGGGACTAGCGGGGAGCTTCACAGATACGCAGTATTTT. It translates to CASSILGLAGSFTDTQYF.

This clonotype was seen many times. V is TRBV7-2 and J is TRBJ2-7, with 10 bases lining up with TRBD2. The CDR3 runs 16 residues. In germline, CDR1 is SGHTA, CDR2 FQGNSA. Losses at the gene ends were 5 bases for V and 3 bases for J; bases not matched to a gene: 10. The CDR3 loop reads CASSINPGTSDYEQYF. In DNA form, the CDR3 reads TGTGCCAGCAGCATCAATCCCGGGACTAGCGACTACGAGCAGTACTTC.

This clonotype appeared a few times. The rearrangement joins TRBV7-9 to TRBJ2-7; the match to TRBD2 covers 8 bases. CDR3 size: 13 residues. CDR1 is SEHNR and CDR2 is FQNEAQ in the germline V gene (reference sequence). J gave up 6 bases and V 2 bases, and 3 bases lay outside the gene matches. The CDR3 loop is CASSLREGTEQYF. In DNA form, the CDR3 reads TGTGCCAGCAGCTTACGGGAGGGGACCGAGCAGTACTTC.

This clonotype has a count of ten or more. The V and J genes are TRBV27 and TRBJ1-5; weak D call: TRBD1 (5 bases). The V end was cut by 3 bases, the J end by 0 bases, with 9 bases between. The CDR3 runs to 15 residues. CDR1 and CDR2 (germline): MNHEY, SMNVEV (reference sequence). The CDR3 region is CASSFRQFSNQPQHF. The CDR3 DNA reads as TGTGCCAGCAGTTTCCGACAGTTTAGCAATCAGCCCCAGCATTTT.

This clonotype was counted at least ten times. This sequence joins TRBV6-6 and TRBJ1-6, with no clear D. The V and J ends lost 5 bases and 8 bases respectively, with 13 bases between them. Germline V lookup: CDR1 MNHNY, CDR2 SVGAGI (reference sequence). The CDR3 covers 14 residues. The CDR3 is CASSNAVWDSPLHF. The CDR3 nucleotides are TGTGCCAGCAGTAACGCCGTTTGGGATTCACCCCTCCACTTT.

This clonotype occurred many times. The chain joins TRBV20-1 to TRBJ2-1; the D call may be TRBD1 or TRBD2 (5 bases each). Germline loops: CDR1 DFQATT, CDR2 SNEGSKA (reference sequence). The CDR3 runs 17 residues. As DNA, the CDR3 is TGCAGCGCTCCGGGACCCAAAGGGTTTTGGTCCTACAATGAGCAGTTCTTC. It encodes CSAPGPKGFWSYNEQFF.

This clonotype showed up many times. The V gene is TRBV20-1, the J gene TRBJ1-2; no definite D call. V was shortened by 6 bases and J by 0 bases, with 14 bases between the two germline ends. The CDR3 is 14 residues long. The V gene's germline CDR1 is DFQATT and CDR2 SNEGSKA (reference sequence). The CDR3 here is CSASIQNTNYGYTF. For the CDR3, the DNA is TGCAGTGCCAGTATACAGAACACTAACTATGGCTACACCTTC.

The V call is TRBV6-5, the J call TRBJ1-1; 7 bases are a match to TRBD1. The CDR3 extends over 15 amino acids. Germline loops: CDR1 MNHEY, CDR2 SVGAGI. V was clipped by 6 bases and J by 5 bases; unmatched bases: 12. In DNA form, the CDR3 reads TGTGCCAGCAGCAGAGGAGGGACAGTAAATACTGAAGCTTTCTTT. Its translation is CASSRGGTVNTEAFF.

The chain uses TRBV19 and TRBJ2-1, with 8 bases that match TRBD2. Per the germline V gene, CDR1 is LNHDA and CDR2 is SQIVND (reference sequence). The CDR3 has 15 amino acids. Trimming took 7 bases from V and 4 from J; bases not matched to a gene: 9. CDR3 nucleotides: TGTGCCAGTACCCATAGCGGGGCCCTTTACAATGAGCAGTTCTTC. Protein: CASTHSGALYNEQFF.

This clonotype was picked up a small number of times. This chain connects TRBV7-9 to TRBJ1-2; 8 bases agree with TRBD1. This CDR3 contains 15 residues. V trimming: 5 bases; J trimming: 7 bases; junction bases outside the gene matches: 12. Germline CDR1 SEHNR, CDR2 FQNEAQ (reference sequence). CDR3 nucleotide sequence: TGTGCCAGCAGCCTATCGGACAGGGAGACGGGTGGCTACACCTTC. Amino acid sequence: CASSLSDRETGGYTF.

The chain employs TRBV5-1 and TRBJ2-5; D remains ambiguous. The ends were cut back, 4 bases at V and 1 base at J, with 11 bases in the middle. Germline V gives CDR1 SGHRS, CDR2 YFSETQ. The CDR3 is 14 residues long. Here the CDR3 DNA reads TGCGCCAGCAGCAGCGAAGTCTCCCAAGAGACCCAGTACTTC. Residues: CASSSEVSQETQYF.

This clonotype was picked up one time. The rearrangement uses TRBV7-2 and TRBJ2-1; no clear D gene. Between the trimmed V and J ends, which lost 3 bases and 0 bases, there was a span of 9 bases. The CDR3 spans 15 residues. Germline values: CDR1 SGHTA, CDR2 FQGNSA. DNA of the CDR3: TGTGCCAGCAGCTTGGACGTCTTCTCCTACAATGAGCAGTTCTTC. This codes for CASSLDVFSYNEQFF.

There are many counts of this clonotype. This chain uses TRBV7-3 with TRBJ1-1; D may be TRBD1 (5 bases). Germline CDR1 SGHTA, CDR2 FQGTGA. V dropped 5 bases and J dropped 5 bases, with 21 bases sitting between them. The CDR3 has 16 residues. The CDR3 region is CASSLLPGGAPTEAFF. The CDR3 DNA reads as TGTGCCAGCAGCCTTCTTCCGGGAGGGGCGCCAACTGAAGCTTTCTTT.

The CDR3 region is CASSFSRTGEQFF. In DNA, the CDR3 is TGTGCCAGCAGCTTCTCTAGGACCGGTGAGCAGTTCTTC. V is TRBV5-6 and J is TRBJ2-1; D uncertain. This CDR3 spans 13 amino acids. The germline V and J ends were trimmed by 2 bases and 9 bases, with 12 bases remaining between them. Per the germline V gene, CDR1 is SGHDT and CDR2 is YYEEEE.

This clonotype was counted ten times or more. V usage is TRBV20-1 and J usage is TRBJ1-5; 9 bases map to TRBD1. The V segment lost 1 base and the J segment 2 bases; nucleotides outside the gene matches: 9. This CDR3 spans 17 amino acids. Looked up from germline, CDR1 is DFQATT and CDR2 is SNEGSKA (reference sequence). In DNA, the CDR3 is TGCAGTGCTAGAGCCCCGGGGACAGGGCGAGGCAATCAGCCCCAGCATTTT. This encodes CSARAPGTGRGNQPQHF.